A single sample is the source of the 7 T cell receptor beta chains below, sequenced in a study of blood T cell repertoires in COVID-19. Sequencing was performed with immunoSEQ multiplex PCR; in TCRdb, only in-frame clones are kept and a portion is missing. The sample shows fewer than 250,000 clones, around 82% of them seen only once. Sequencing used PBMCs or T cells enriched from blood (not recorded which). All receptors derive from a woman aged 35 to 49 who had been exposed to COVID-19.

The genes are TRBV19 and TRBJ1-5; 9 nucleotides match TRBD1. After removal of 1 base from V and 6 bases from J, the junction contained 4 bases not matched to a gene. The CDR3 consists of 15 residues. Germline V CDR1 and CDR2: LNHDA, SQIVND (reference sequence). In DNA form, the CDR3 reads TGTGCCAGTAGTATAGCGACAGGGGGGCTTCAGCCCCAGCATTTT. Its translation is CASSIATGGLQPQHF.

This clone turned up a few times. The chain recombines TRBV5-1 with TRBJ2-1; TRBD2 agrees at 12 bases. Germline CDR1 and CDR2: SGHRS and YFSETQ. The CDR3 extends over 15 amino acids. J was trimmed by 3 bases and V by 4 bases; bases with no gene match: 2. The CDR3 sequence is CASSTLAGGYNEQFF. Written as DNA, the CDR3 is TGCGCCAGCAGCACACTAGCGGGGGGCTACAATGAGCAGTTCTTC.

The chain recombines TRBV4-2 with TRBJ1-2; 8 bases match TRBD1. CDR1 and CDR2 from the germline V gene are LGHNA and YNFKEQ. The CDR3 extends over 16 amino acids. J gave up 4 bases and V 0 bases, and 7 bases lay outside the gene matches. Here the CDR3 DNA reads TGTGCCAGCAGCCAAGATAAAAGGGACAGGTCCTATGGCTACACCTTC. This codes for CASSQDKRDRSYGYTF.

This clone occurred once. This chain connects TRBV4-3 to TRBJ1-5; possibly TRBD1 for D (5 bases). Germline V gives CDR1 LGHNA, CDR2 YSLEER. This CDR3 contains 14 residues. Trimming left V 0 bases short and J 7 bases short, with 10 bases between. This CDR3 is CASSQDREEQPQHF. DNA for the CDR3: TGCGCCAGCAGCCAAGACAGGGAAGAGCAGCCCCAGCATTTT.

The genes are TRBV5-1 and TRBJ1-5, with D hard to call. The CDR3 extends over 15 amino acids. Germline V gives CDR1 SGHRS, CDR2 YFSETQ. V lost 0 bases, J lost 0 bases, and 7 bases lay in between. The CDR3 DNA is TGCGCCAGCAGCTTGGGAGGGATTAGCAATCAGCCCCAGCATTTT. Translated, it gives CASSLGGISNQPQHF.

The V call is TRBV28, the J call TRBJ2-7, with 8 positions matching TRBD1. The length of the CDR3 is 14 residues. V gave up 6 bases and J gave up 2 bases; unmatched junction bases: 6. Germline lookup yields CDR1 MDHEN and CDR2 SYDVKM. The CDR3 DNA follows: TGTGCCAGCAGGAAACAGGGGGGTGCCTACGAGCAGTACTTC. This translates into CASRKQGGAYEQYF.

The rearrangement joins TRBV4-1 to TRBJ2-2, with TRBD2 as a possible D gene (7 bases). The CDR3 extends over 17 amino acids. Germline values: CDR1 MGHRA, CDR2 YSYEKL. Deletions cut 1 base from V and 6 bases from J, with 18 bases between. CDR3 DNA sequence: TGCGCCAGCAGCCAAGTTAAGGGGGGGACGTATGCCGGGGAGCTGTTTTTT. Its protein product is CASSQVKGGTYAGELFF.